Shown below are 10 T cell receptor beta chains from a single sample sequenced in a study of blood T cell repertoires in COVID-19. The protocol was immunoSEQ multiplex PCR, while the TCRdb copy is restricted to in-frame clones and leaves out a portion. In the table there are about 190,000 clones, 88% of which are singletons. Sequencing was performed on peripheral blood. The receptor set was obtained from a man aged 30-40 years with acute or convalescent COVID-19.

The CDR3: CASSPRLVASEQFF. The CDR3 region has the DNA TGTGCCAGCAGCCCCCGTTTGGTAGCGAGCGAGCAGTTCTTC. The chain is built from TRBV9 and TRBJ2-1; D is perhaps TRBD2 (5 bases). Germline V lookup: CDR1 SGDLS, CDR2 YYNGEE. Trimming removed 4 bases from V and 10 bases from J, with 18 bases in between. CDR3 length: 14 residues.

CDR3 in amino acids: CASSTQGFQPQHF. The CDR3, as DNA: TGTGCCAGTAGTACACAGGGGTTTCAGCCCCAGCATTTT. This chain joins TRBV19 and TRBJ1-5; 7 bases are shared with TRBD1. The CDR3 is made up of 13 amino acids. V lost 4 bases and J lost 6; bases outside the gene matches: 3. CDR1 is LNHDA, CDR2 SQIVND, per germline (reference sequence).

The V and J genes are TRBV4-1 and TRBJ1-1, with 9 bases matching TRBD1. The CDR3 length is 16 residues. J gave up 1 base and V 6 bases, and 9 bases lay outside the gene matches. Germline CDR1 is MGHRA and CDR2 is YSYEKL. The CDR3 DNA sequence: TGCGCCAGCAGTGATGGACAGGGGCTAAGGAACACTGAAGCTTTCTTT. Its protein is CASSDGQGLRNTEAFF.

This chain joins TRBV4-1 and TRBJ2-5, with D possibly being TRBD2 (6 bases). The CDR3 consists of 15 residues. Germline V gene data show CDR1 as MGHRA and CDR2 as YSYEKL. Trimming stripped 0 bases from V and 5 bases from J, with 13 bases between. CDR3 sequence (DNA): TGCGCCAGCAGCCAAGATGGGACTCCGGTGGAGACCCAGTACTTC. Amino acid sequence: CASSQDGTPVETQYF.

The V call is TRBV27, the J call TRBJ2-3, with D tentatively TRBD2 (5 bases). There are 15 residues in the CDR3. Trimming pared 5 bases from V and 2 bases from J, leaving 14 bases between. Germline V gene data show CDR1 as MNHEY and CDR2 as SMNVEV (reference sequence). The CDR3 loop is CASSERSGFTDTQYF. In DNA, the CDR3 is TGTGCCAGCAGTGAAAGGTCGGGATTCACAGATACGCAGTATTTT.

This sequence joins TRBV30 and TRBJ1-3; D not resolved. The ends were cut back, 5 bases at V and 6 bases at J, with 14 bases in the middle. CDR1 and CDR2 from the germline V gene are GTSNPN and SVGIG (reference sequence). The CDR3 covers 13 residues. The CDR3 sequence is CAWQSLGVNTIYF. CDR3 in DNA: TGTGCCTGGCAGTCACTCGGGGTAAACACCATATATTTT. The whole variable domain, filled in from reference TRBV30 and TRBJ1-3, reads SQTIHQWPATLVQPVGSPLSLECTVEGTSNPNLYWYRQAAGRGLQLLFYSVGIGQISSEVPQNLSASRPQDRQFILSSKKLLLSDSGFYLCAWQSLGVNTIYFGEGSWLTVV.

The CDR3 sequence: CASSPIGGREYYGYTF. Written as DNA, the CDR3 is TGTGCCAGCAGCCCCATCGGGGGTAGGGAATACTATGGCTACACCTTC. The rearrangement uses TRBV7-6 and TRBJ1-2; possible D gene TRBD1, 5 bases. The CDR3 covers 16 residues. Germline V gives CDR1 SGHVS, CDR2 FNYEAQ. Trimming took 5 bases from V and 3 from J, leaving 19 bases between them. The variable domain in full, with the rest retrieved from reference TRBV7-6 and TRBJ1-2, is GAGVSQSPRYKVTKRGQDVALRCDPISGHVSLYWYRQALGQGPEFLTYFNYEAQQDKSGLPNDRFSAERPEGSISTLTIQRTEQRDSAMYRCASSPIGGREYYGYTFGSGTRLTVV.

V usage is TRBV30 and J usage is TRBJ2-5, with 7 positions matching TRBD1. The CDR3 contains 15 residues. Germline trimming cut 1 base from V and 1 base from J; bases unmatched to any gene: 6. Germline loops: CDR1 GTSNPN, CDR2 SVGIG (reference sequence). The CDR3 DNA follows: TGTGCCTGGAGTGAGCCCGGGACAGTCCAAGAGACCCAGTACTTC. As protein: CAWSEPGTVQETQYF. The full variable domain, completed using reference TRBV30 and TRBJ2-5, is SQTIHQWPATLVQPVGSPLSLECTVEGTSNPNLYWYRQAAGRGLQLLFYSVGIGQISSEVPQNLSASRPQDRQFILSSKKLLLSDSGFYLCAWSEPGTVQETQYFGPGTRLLVL.

This clone occurred a few times. The CDR3 nucleotides are TGTGCCAGCAGTGATCGGTTCCAATCCTACAATGAGCAGTTCTTC. Protein: CASSDRFQSYNEQFF. V and J are TRBV6-1 and TRBJ2-1; no clear D. The V gene lost 3 bases and the J gene lost 1 base, with 10 bases spanning the gap. CDR1 is MNHNS, CDR2 SASEGT, per germline. The CDR3 length is 15 residues.

V and J are TRBV5-4 and TRBJ2-3; a possible D gene is TRBD2 (6 bases). The V gene's germline CDR1 is SGHNT and CDR2 YYREEE (reference sequence). V was pared by 0 bases and J by 8 bases, with 16 bases between. CDR3 length equals 15 residues. The CDR3 DNA sequence: TGTGCCAGCAGCTTGGAGGTGCTGCCCGGGGGTACGCAGTATTTT. Encoded protein: CASSLEVLPGGTQYF.